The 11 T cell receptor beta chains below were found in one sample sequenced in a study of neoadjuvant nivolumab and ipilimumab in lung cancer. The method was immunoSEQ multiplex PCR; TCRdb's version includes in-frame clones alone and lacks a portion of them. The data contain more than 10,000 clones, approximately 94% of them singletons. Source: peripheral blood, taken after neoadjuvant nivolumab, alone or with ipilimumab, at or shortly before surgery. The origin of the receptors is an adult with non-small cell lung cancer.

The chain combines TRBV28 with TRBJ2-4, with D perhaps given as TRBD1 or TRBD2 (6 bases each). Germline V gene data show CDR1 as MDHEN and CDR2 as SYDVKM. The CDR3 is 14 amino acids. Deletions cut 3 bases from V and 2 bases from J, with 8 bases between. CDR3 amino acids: CASSLGGSKNIQYF. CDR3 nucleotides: TGTGCCAGCAGTTTGGGGGGCTCCAAAAACATTCAGTACTTC.

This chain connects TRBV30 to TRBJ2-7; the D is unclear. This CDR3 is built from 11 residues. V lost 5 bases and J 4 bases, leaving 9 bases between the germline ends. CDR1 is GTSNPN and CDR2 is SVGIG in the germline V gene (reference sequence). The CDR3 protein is CAWDERYEQYF. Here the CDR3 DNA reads TGTGCCTGGGATGAACGTTACGAGCAGTACTTC.

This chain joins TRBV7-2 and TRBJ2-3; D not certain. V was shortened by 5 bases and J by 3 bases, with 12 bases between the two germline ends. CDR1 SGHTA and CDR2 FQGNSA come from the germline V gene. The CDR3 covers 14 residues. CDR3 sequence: CASSPDVSTDTQYF. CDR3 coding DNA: TGTGCCAGCAGCCCAGACGTGTCGACAGATACGCAGTATTTT.

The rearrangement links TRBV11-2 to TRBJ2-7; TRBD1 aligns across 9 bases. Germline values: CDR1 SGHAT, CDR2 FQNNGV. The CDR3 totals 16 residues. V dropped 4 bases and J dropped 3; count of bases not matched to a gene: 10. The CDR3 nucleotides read TGTGCCAGCAGCTCCTACGCCGGGACAGGGAACTACGAGCAGTACTTC. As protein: CASSSYAGTGNYEQYF.

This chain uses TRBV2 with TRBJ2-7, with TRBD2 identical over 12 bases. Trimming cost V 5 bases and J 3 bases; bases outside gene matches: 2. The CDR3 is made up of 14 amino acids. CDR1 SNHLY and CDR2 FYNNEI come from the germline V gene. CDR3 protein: CASSSTSGSYEQYF. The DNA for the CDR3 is TGTGCCAGCAGTTCGACTAGCGGGAGCTACGAGCAGTACTTC.

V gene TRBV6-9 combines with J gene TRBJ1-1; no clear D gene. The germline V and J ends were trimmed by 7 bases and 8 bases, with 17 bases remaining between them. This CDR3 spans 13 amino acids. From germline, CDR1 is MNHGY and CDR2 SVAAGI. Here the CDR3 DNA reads TGTGCCAGCACTCACAATGGGGTGGTGGAAGCTTTCTTT. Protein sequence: CASTHNGVVEAFF.

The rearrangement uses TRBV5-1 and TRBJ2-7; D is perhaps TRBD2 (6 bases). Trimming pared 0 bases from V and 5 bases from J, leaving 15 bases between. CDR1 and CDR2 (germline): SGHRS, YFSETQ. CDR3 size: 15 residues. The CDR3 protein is CASSLGAGRFNEQYF. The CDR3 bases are TGCGCCAGCAGCTTGGGGGCAGGGAGGTTTAACGAGCAGTACTTC.

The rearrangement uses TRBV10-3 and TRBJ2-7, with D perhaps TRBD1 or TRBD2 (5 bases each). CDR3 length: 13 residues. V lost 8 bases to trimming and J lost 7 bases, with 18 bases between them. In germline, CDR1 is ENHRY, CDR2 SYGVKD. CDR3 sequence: CAIDERDGGEQYF. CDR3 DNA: TGTGCCATCGACGAACGGGATGGGGGAGAGCAGTACTTC.

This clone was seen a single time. In DNA form, the CDR3 reads TGTGCCAGCAGCCTGGGACAGGACACTGAAGCTTTCTTT. Protein: CASSLGQDTEAFF. The V and J genes are TRBV11-3 and TRBJ1-1; TRBD1 agrees at 8 bases. Looked up from germline, CDR1 is SGHNT and CDR2 is YENEEA. Losses at the gene ends were 5 bases for V and 3 bases for J; bases not matched to a gene: 2. This CDR3 has 13 residues.

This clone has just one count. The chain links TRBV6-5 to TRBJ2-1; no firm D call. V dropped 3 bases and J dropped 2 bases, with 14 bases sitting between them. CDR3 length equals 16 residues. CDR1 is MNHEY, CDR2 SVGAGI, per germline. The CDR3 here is CASSYSPGLTYNEQFF. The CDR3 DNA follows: TGTGCCAGCAGTTATTCTCCGGGCCTTACCTACAATGAGCAGTTCTTC.

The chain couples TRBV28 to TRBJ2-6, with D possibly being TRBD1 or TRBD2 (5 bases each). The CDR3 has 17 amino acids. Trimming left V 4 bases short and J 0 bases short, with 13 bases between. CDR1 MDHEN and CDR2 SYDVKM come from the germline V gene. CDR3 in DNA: TGTGCCAGCAGTTCACCGGGACCGAGCTCTGGGGCCAACGTCCTGACTTTC. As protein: CASSSPGPSSGANVLTF.